The 23 T cell receptor beta chains below were found in one sample sequenced in a study of TIL therapy for anti-PD-1-resistant metastatic lung cancer. The libraries were made with immunoSEQ v3. The protocol was immunoSEQ multiplex PCR, while the TCRdb copy is restricted to in-frame clones and leaves out a portion. This table has 25,000 to 40,000 clones, 70% to 80% appearing once. Time point given: pre-treatment sample, taken before nivolumab and TIL therapy. The sequences come from blood, collected at baseline. These TCRs come from a woman between 30 and 80 years old with non-small cell lung cancer.

The chain couples TRBV7-9 to TRBJ2-1; D perhaps matches TRBD2 (6 bases). CDR3 length: 17 amino acids. Per the germline V gene, CDR1 is SEHNR and CDR2 is FQNEAQ (reference sequence). Trimming stripped 5 bases from V and 5 bases from J, with 22 bases between. The DNA of the CDR3 is TGTGCCAGCAGCGACCCGGTGGGTGGGAGGCTCGACAATGAGCAGTTCTTC. It specifies CASSDPVGGRLDNEQFF.

J is TRBJ1-1 and V is TRBV7-9; possible D gene TRBD1, 5 bases. From germline, CDR1 is SEHNR and CDR2 FQNEAQ (reference sequence). The ends were cut back, 1 base at V and 1 base at J, with 10 bases in the middle. The CDR3 consists of 15 residues. The CDR3 DNA sequence: TGTGCCAGCAGCTTAGGGGGCTCGCCGAACACTGAAGCTTTCTTT. Its translation is CASSLGGSPNTEAFF. The full variable domain, rest sourced from reference TRBV7-9 and TRBJ1-1, is DTGVSQNPRHKITKRGQNVTFRCDPISEHNRLYWYRQTLGQGPEFLTYFQNEAQLEKSRLLSDRFSAERPKGSFSTLEIQRTEQGDSAMYLCASSLGGSPNTEAFFGQGTRLTVV.

This chain joins TRBV19 and TRBJ2-3; D might be TRBD1 or TRBD2, each matching 5 bases. V was cut by 2 bases and J by 10 bases, with 16 bases left in between. This CDR3 has 14 amino acids. Germline lookup yields CDR1 LNHDA and CDR2 SQIVND (reference sequence). The CDR3 coding sequence is TGTGCCAGTAGTATACTTCCGGGACCGCGGGCGCAGTATTTT. Protein: CASSILPGPRAQYF.

The chain combines TRBV5-6 with TRBJ1-2; D unresolved. Germline-derived CDR1 and CDR2 are SGHDT and YYEEEE. The length of the CDR3 is 11 residues. Trimming took off 5 bases at V and 8 bases at J, with 10 bases between the two ends. The CDR3 coding sequence is TGTGCCAGCAGGTCCTTAGGGGGCTACACCTTC. This translates into CASRSLGGYTF.

V gene TRBV9 combines with J gene TRBJ2-3; D gene uncertain. V lost 6 bases and J 7 bases, leaving 6 bases between the germline ends. The germline V gene has CDR1 SGDLS and CDR2 YYNGEE. This CDR3 spans 10 amino acids. CDR3 nucleotides: TGTGCCAGCACCCCACATACGCAGTATTTT. It is translated as CASTPHTQYF.

The rearrangement joins TRBV5-1 to TRBJ2-1; D gene unclear. The ends were cut back, 3 bases at V and 7 bases at J, with 11 bases in the middle. Germline V lookup: CDR1 SGHRS, CDR2 YFSETQ. CDR3 size: 13 residues. The chain's CDR3 is CASSYGFRNEQFF. DNA of the CDR3: TGCGCCAGCAGCTACGGGTTTCGGAATGAGCAGTTCTTC.

The chain combines TRBV28 with TRBJ2-5, with D perhaps TRBD1 (6 bases). V gave up 5 bases and J gave up 5 bases, with 27 bases separating them. There are 18 residues in the CDR3. Germline lookup yields CDR1 MDHEN and CDR2 SYDVKM. In DNA, the CDR3 is TGTGCCAGCAGTCCACTGCCGGACCGGGACACACACAAGGAGACCCAGTACTTC. Translation: CASSPLPDRDTHKETQYF.

This chain joins TRBV2 and TRBJ2-7, with unresolved D. The germline V and J ends were trimmed by 6 bases and 0 bases, with 9 bases remaining between them. The CDR3 sequence is 13 residues long. CDR1 and CDR2 (germline): SNHLY, FYNNEI. CDR3 DNA: TGTGCCAGCAGACCCAGCCTCTCCTACGAGCAGTACTTC. Protein sequence: CASRPSLSYEQYF.

The chain has TRBV19 and TRBJ1-2; 9 positions agree with TRBD1. This CDR3 comprises 15 residues. The V gene's germline CDR1 is LNHDA and CDR2 SQIVND (reference sequence). V lost 5 bases and J lost 2; bases outside the gene matches: 6. CDR3 DNA: TGTGCCAGTAGTCTAACCGGGACAGGGAACTATGGCTACACCTTC. This gives the protein CASSLTGTGNYGYTF.

This clone was observed once. This sequence joins TRBV5-5 and TRBJ2-7, with 8 bases matching TRBD2. V lost 2 bases and J lost 0; bases outside the gene matches: 4. This CDR3 is built from 15 residues. CDR1 SGHKS and CDR2 YYEKEE come from the germline V gene (reference sequence). The CDR3 loop reads CASSLSGSVSYEQYF. The CDR3 DNA reads TGTGCCAGCAGCTTAAGCGGGAGTGTCTCCTACGAGCAGTACTTC. Using reference TRBV5-5 and TRBJ2-7 for the parts outside the CDR3, the full variable domain is DAGVTQSPTHLIKTRGQQVTLRCSPISGHKSVSWYQQVLGQGPQFIFQYYEKEERGRGNFPDRFSARQFPNYSSELNVNALLLGDSALYLCASSLSGSVSYEQYFGPGTRLTVT.

The V call is TRBV2, the J call TRBJ2-7, with 9 bases fitting TRBD1. The CDR3 has 13 amino acids. V shed 6 bases, J shed 4 bases, and the junction held 4 bases outside the gene matches. Germline-derived CDR1 and CDR2 are SNHLY and FYNNEI. The CDR3 nucleotides read TGTGCCAGCAGGGTCGGGACAGGGTACGAGCAGTACTTC. Translating gives CASRVGTGYEQYF.

This clone was recorded only once. The V call is TRBV7-9, the J call TRBJ2-1; D call uncertain. The CDR3 runs 12 residues. CDR1 SEHNR and CDR2 FQNEAQ come from the germline V gene (reference sequence). V lost 5 bases and J lost 6, with 8 bases in between. CDR3: CASSPGVNEQFF. The CDR3 coding sequence is TGTGCCAGCAGCCCAGGAGTCAATGAGCAGTTCTTC.

A few counts support this clone. V is TRBV7-8 and J is TRBJ2-6; weak D call: TRBD1 (5 bases). CDR3 size: 15 residues. Germline values: CDR1 SGHVS, CDR2 FQNEAQ. Trimming took off 2 bases at V and 4 bases at J, with 9 bases between the two ends. The CDR3 sequence: CASSLPGRGANVLTF. For the CDR3, the DNA is TGTGCCAGCAGCTTACCAGGGCGCGGGGCCAACGTCCTGACTTTC.

The table lists this clone with a count of one. The rearrangement uses TRBV5-1 and TRBJ2-5, with TRBD1 matching over 8 bases. The CDR3 is 15 residues long. CDR1 and CDR2 from the germline V gene are SGHRS and YFSETQ. With 3 bases clipped from V and 5 bases from J, the junction kept 9 bases outside the gene matches. CDR3 amino acids: CASSSTRDRWETQYF. In DNA form, the CDR3 reads TGCGCCAGCAGCTCTACCCGGGACAGGTGGGAGACCCAGTACTTC.

The chain has TRBV29-1 and TRBJ1-4; 9 nucleotides align to TRBD1. From germline, CDR1 is SQVTM and CDR2 ANQGSEA. Losses at the gene ends were 7 bases for V and 14 bases for J; bases not matched to a gene: 14. There are 13 residues in the CDR3. CDR3 protein: CSAQTGGAGDLFF. CDR3 nucleotide sequence: TGCAGCGCACAGACAGGGGGGGCCGGGGATCTGTTTTTT.

CDR3 in DNA: TGTGCCAGCAGCTTGGGACTAACACCCCTCCACTTT. It translates to CASSLGLTPLHF. This rearrangement joins TRBV5-6 to TRBJ1-6; D remains ambiguous. This CDR3 is built from 12 residues. The V end was cut by 0 bases, the J end by 11 bases, with 6 bases between. Germline V gene lookup returns CDR1 SGHDT and CDR2 YYEEEE.

Written as DNA, the CDR3 is TGTGCCAGCAGCTTTCGGGGCGGGCAGTTCTTC. Amino acid sequence: CASSFRGGQFF. The J gene is TRBJ2-1, the V gene TRBV5-6, with D perhaps being TRBD1 or TRBD2 (5 bases each). Per germline, CDR1 SGHDT and CDR2 YYEEEE. The CDR3 consists of 11 residues. Trimming removed 2 bases at V and 12 bases at J, with 9 bases between.

This clone showed up just a few times. This chain links TRBV4-1 with TRBJ1-1; D ambiguous. The CDR3 totals 14 residues. Germline CDR1 reads MGHRA; CDR2 reads YSYEKL. The germline V and J ends were trimmed by 1 base and 2 bases, with 8 bases remaining between them. For the CDR3, the DNA is TGCGCCAGCAGCCAAGTATTGATAAACACTGAAGCTTTCTTT. Protein sequence: CASSQVLINTEAFF.

The chain is built from TRBV18 and TRBJ2-2; D gene ambiguous. The CDR3 covers 16 residues. Germline loops: CDR1 KGHSH, CDR2 LQKENI. The V gene lost 2 bases and the J gene lost 0 bases, with 10 bases spanning the gap. CDR3 region: CASSPAAQTNTGELFF. CDR3 coding DNA: TGTGCCAGCTCACCAGCAGCCCAGACGAACACCGGGGAGCTGTTTTTT.

The J gene is TRBJ2-3, the V gene TRBV28; TRBD2 matches at 9 bases. The V gene's germline CDR1 is MDHEN and CDR2 SYDVKM. The CDR3 has 16 residues. Unmatched junction bases numbered 14, after V lost 6 bases and J lost 7 bases. The CDR3 is CASSPAGGTSLNTQYF. CDR3 coding DNA: TGTGCCAGCAGCCCCGCCGGTGGGACTAGCCTAAATACGCAGTATTTT.

The genes are TRBV27 and TRBJ2-1; D is undetermined. CDR1 and CDR2 from the germline V gene are MNHEY and SMNVEV (reference sequence). This CDR3 is 13 amino acids long. Between the trimmed V and J ends, which lost 7 bases and 1 base, there was a span of 8 bases. DNA for the CDR3: TGTGCCAGCAAAAGTTTATCCTACAATGAGCAGTTCTTC. This encodes CASKSLSYNEQFF.

By share of the sample, this clone is medium-sized. V gene TRBV11-2 combines with J gene TRBJ2-7, with TRBD2 as a possible D gene (5 bases). Trimming pared 3 bases from V and 2 bases from J, leaving 8 bases between. This CDR3 has 13 amino acids. Looked up from germline, CDR1 is SGHAT and CDR2 is FQNNGV. The CDR3 sequence: CASSFGGTYEQYF. In DNA, the CDR3 is TGTGCCAGCAGCTTCGGAGGAACCTACGAGCAGTACTTC.

V and J are TRBV4-2 and TRBJ2-7; TRBD2 is a possible D gene (6 bases). Trimming shortened V by 0 bases and J by 3 bases, and 15 bases separated the two germline ends. The CDR3 spans 16 residues. Germline CDR1 LGHNA, CDR2 YNFKEQ. This CDR3 is CASSQDNGRPLYEQYF. In DNA, the CDR3 is TGTGCCAGCAGCCAAGACAACGGGAGACCCCTCTACGAGCAGTACTTC.